This is a list of T cell receptor beta chains from one sample in a study of beta chain features in type 1 diabetes. Produced via immunoSEQ multiplex PCR; TCRdb's table is partial and in-frame only. The repertoire holds 120,000 to 150,000 clones, with around 51% as singletons. The sample consisted of Tregs from blood. The receptors were gathered from a man aged 18-30 years in good health. CDR3s include the opening cysteine and the closing phenylalanine or tryptophan.

TRBJ2-7,TRBV4-2,16,CASSQFLAGGKGEQYF
TRBJ2-5,TRBV7-9,17,CASSRRLSTGEGETQYF
TRBJ1-3,TRBV6-6,15,CASSLLPVSGNTIYF
TRBJ2-7,TRBV11-1,15,CASSLVAPRDRARYF
-,TRBV19,15,CASRETSGRGNEQYF
TRBJ2-4,TRBV29-1,13,CSVKAGDMNIQYF
TRBJ2-7,TRBV7-2,14,CASSLVSGAGEQYF
TRBJ1-4,TRBV18,17,CASSPEAPGTGKEKLFF
TRBJ2-5,TRBV28,16,CASSSPGQPSQETQYF
TRBJ2-7,TRBV29-1,16,CSVTGTSGRFLYEQYF
TRBJ1-2,TRBV2,13,CASSSRVRYGYTF
TRBJ2-5,TRBV30,15,CAWKSQGAGGKTQYF
TRBJ2-7,TRBV18,15,CASSLNPTGGAEQYF
TRBJ2-5,TRBV29-1,12,CSATGGQETQYF
TRBJ1-2,TRBV4-1,15,CASSQVNRAGNGYTF
-,TRBV7-2,15,CASSLIPALVYEQYF
TRBJ2-2,TRBV7-3,13,CASSDRGPGELFF
TRBJ2-2,TRBV14,15,CASSQAGSKVGELFF
TRBJ2-7,TRBV9,15,CASSPRQGARNEQYF
TRBJ2-1,TRBV7-2,17,CASSLAFGGGRYNEQFF
TRBJ2-3,TRBV5-1,15,CASSRAGGLADTQYF
TRBJ1-5,TRBV4-1,15,CASSPSDGPNQPQHF
TRBJ2-1,TRBV14,15,CASSQAPSSYNEQFF
TRBJ2-2,TRBV5-4,12,CASSLDFGELFF
TRBJ2-5,TRBV9,14,CASSPTFGIWEQYF
TRBJ2-7,TRBV29-1,14,CSVAVRGRSYEQYF
TRBJ1-1,TRBV30,13,CAWIGQPGTEAFF
TRBJ1-4,TRBV18,15,CASSRDRGRREKLFF
TRBJ2-3,TRBV10-3,15,CAIRRTSGATDTQYF
TRBJ2-7,TRBV11-2,15,CASSSMSGNSYEQYF
TRBJ2-7,TRBV2,14,CASSRLAGDYEQYF
TRBJ1-4,TRBV7-2,16,CASSFFPTGGLEKLFF
TRBJ1-2,TRBV5-1,16,CASSLRRGGAGYGYTF
TRBJ2-6,TRBV28,18,CASSEGGQAVSGANVLTF
TRBJ2-7,TRBV27,13,CASSFGQGYEQYF
-,TRBV2,14,CASTTGGGSYEQYF
TRBJ2-7,TRBV5-1,15,CASSQAGTGVHEQYF
TRBJ2-7,TRBV7-9,15,CASSNLNGGAYEQYF
TRBJ2-7,TRBV15,15,CATSGLAGAAYEQYF
TRBJ2-3,TRBV5-1,16,CASSPGGYQVTDTQYF
TRBJ1-3,TRBV7-2,17,CASSQSPGGQAGNTIYF
TRBJ1-2,TRBV7-2,15,CASSLGGAGLYGYTF
TRBJ1-1,TRBV19,16,CASRQPGRLGAPEAFF